Sequencing of this TCR beta chain was carried out in a study of blood T cell repertoires in COVID-19. Study-wide background: From the United States, Italy and Spain came samples of acute and convalescent COVID-19. From T cells, B-cell-depleted T cells, or PBMCs came the material, which was cDNA or gDNA.

Original analysis: Cell counts per sample came from amplifying reference gene primers. The assay was immunoSEQ multiplex PCR, and TCRdb's table has in-frame clones only and misses some. V and J calls and clone size come straight from that table; D and trimming were deduced from the DNA. The table records under 200,000 clones, 77% of them present only once. The CDR3 contains 14 residues. Unmatched junction bases numbered 5, after V lost 5 bases and J lost 0 bases. The germline V gene encodes CDR1 SQVTM and CDR2 ANQGSEA. The material sequenced was peripheral blood. This TCR was sampled from a man aged 65 to 85 with acute or convalescent COVID-19. The J gene is TRBJ2-3, the V gene TRBV29-1; 7 bases are a match to TRBD1. The CDR3 DNA reads as TGCAGCGTTACAGGGGCATCCAGCACAGATACGCAGTATTTT. Protein sequence: CSVTGASSTDTQYF.